These 15 T cell receptor beta chains were sequenced from one sample in a study of T cells in Graves' hyperthyroidism and ophthalmopathy. The CDR3 regions of TCR beta were amplified from RNA transcripts. Using the HTBI primer set, a first-round RT-PCR was run on the TCR CDR3. TCRdb processed the multiplex PCR reads anew with MiXCR; each CDR3 protein has one entry. The sample has about 600,000 distinct CDR3 sequences; roughly 15% are singletons. Input material: blood. The receptors shown here come from a woman in her thirties or forties with Graves' ophthalmopathy.

This clonotype was counted between two and nine times. The chain employs TRBV5-1 and TRBJ1-3, with D hard to call. V lost 4 bases, J lost 0 bases, and 14 bases lay in between. The CDR3 covers 16 residues. Germline assignment: CDR1 SGHRS and CDR2 YFSETQ. This CDR3 reads CASSEAGESSGNTIYF. The CDR3 nucleotides read TGCGCCAGCAGCGAGGCAGGAGAGAGCTCTGGAAACACCATATATTTT.

This clonotype was detected many times. J is TRBJ1-4 and V is TRBV12-3 or TRBV12-4; TRBD1 matches 7 bases. There are 15 residues in the CDR3. The junction had 8 bases not matched to a gene; V was cut back by 6 bases and J by 4 bases. The CDR3 DNA follows: TGTGCCAGCAGCCCATCGGACAGGAGTAATGAAAAACTGTTTTTT. It specifies CASSPSDRSNEKLFF.

J is TRBJ2-1 and V is TRBV3-1; D not certain. This CDR3 spans 12 amino acids. V gave up 5 bases and J gave up 5 bases, with 7 bases separating them. CDR1 and CDR2 from the germline V gene are LGHDT and YNNKEL (reference sequence). This CDR3 is CASSNRDNEQFF. The CDR3 DNA is TGTGCCAGCAGCAACCGGGACAATGAGCAGTTCTTC.

This clonotype has a count of ten or more. The chain has TRBV19 and TRBJ2-5; D assignment may be TRBD1 or TRBD2 (6 bases each). The CDR3 contains 15 residues. From germline, CDR1 is LNHDA and CDR2 SQIVND (reference sequence). V lost 6 bases, J lost 2 bases, and 16 bases lay in between. DNA for the CDR3: TGTGCCAGTAGCACCACACAGGGAGGACAAGAGACCCAGTACTTC. This translates into CASSTTQGGQETQYF.

This clonotype was observed many times. V is TRBV7-9 and J is TRBJ2-1; no definite D call. This CDR3 has 11 residues. Trimming left V 3 bases short and J 10 bases short, with 7 bases between. The germline V gene has CDR1 SEHNR and CDR2 FQNEAQ (reference sequence). The CDR3 spells CASSFLSEQFF. The CDR3 DNA reads as TGTGCCAGCAGCTTTCTCTCGGAGCAGTTCTTC.

This clonotype was found a few times. Written as DNA, the CDR3 is TGCAGCGCCCGGGACAGCCAAAATTCACCCCTCCACTTT. The encoded protein is CSARDSQNSPLHF. The genes are TRBV29-1 and TRBJ1-6, with 7 bases that match TRBD1. CDR3 length: 13 residues. CDR1 and CDR2 from the germline V gene are SQVTM and ANQGSEA. The trim removed 7 bases at V and 7 bases at J, leaving 7 bases unmatched. The complete variable domain, with remaining parts taken from reference TRBV29-1 and TRBJ1-6, reads SAVISQKPSRDICQRGTSLTIQCQVDSQVTMMFWYRQQPGQSLTLIATANQGSEATYESGFVIDKFPISRPNLTFSTLTVSNMSPEDSSIYLCSARDSQNSPLHFGNGTRLTVT.

This clonotype occurred many times. The CDR3 spells CASSDWADYGYTF. The CDR3 region has the DNA TGTGCCAGCAGTGATTGGGCAGACTATGGCTACACCTTC. This chain connects TRBV2 to TRBJ1-2, with D uncertain. The ends were cut back, 3 bases at V and 3 bases at J, with 8 bases in the middle. In germline, CDR1 is SNHLY, CDR2 FYNNEI. CDR3 size: 13 residues.

The J gene is TRBJ1-1, the V gene TRBV5-6; 8 bases are shared with TRBD1. In germline, CDR1 is SGHDT, CDR2 YYEEEE. There are 15 residues in the CDR3. Trimming took 4 bases from V and 1 from J; bases not matched to a gene: 6. CDR3 residues: CASSTSGGGNTEAFF. In DNA form, the CDR3 reads TGTGCCAGCAGCACATCAGGGGGCGGGAACACTGAAGCTTTCTTT. Drawing the rest from reference TRBV5-6 and TRBJ1-1, the complete variable domain is DAGVTQSPTHLIKTRGQQVTLRCSPKSGHDTVSWYQQALGQGPQFIFQYYEEEERQRGNFPDRFSGHQFPNYSSELNVNALLLGDSALYLCASSTSGGGNTEAFFGQGTRLTVV.

With regard to this clonotype: This may arise from a read error, as a much more abundant clone is one base away. The chain recombines TRBV20-1 with TRBJ2-2; D may be TRBD2 (5 bases). The CDR3 covers 15 residues. Germline values: CDR1 DFQATT, CDR2 SNEGSKA (reference sequence). The CDR3 DNA reads TGCAGTGCTAGACGGGGTCCGATGAACACCGGGGAGCTGCTTTTT. It codes for CSARRGPMNTGELLF.

This clonotype was counted many times. The rearrangement links TRBV30 to TRBJ1-1, with no clear D. CDR1 GTSNPN and CDR2 SVGIG come from the germline V gene (reference sequence). The V gene lost 4 bases and the J gene lost 1 base, with 13 bases spanning the gap. The CDR3 is 14 amino acids. CDR3 sequence reads: CAWKAVTPNTEAFF. CDR3 in DNA: TGTGCCTGGAAGGCGGTGACACCGAACACTGAAGCTTTCTTT.

This clonotype has only a few counts. The chain employs TRBV12-3 or TRBV12-4 and TRBJ2-3; TRBD1 might be the D (5 bases). The V end was cut by 0 bases, the J end by 5 bases, with 12 bases between. The CDR3 is 15 amino acids. The CDR3 region is CASSLAGPQGDTQYF. As DNA, the CDR3 is TGTGCCAGCAGTTTAGCGGGGCCTCAGGGAGATACGCAGTATTTT.

This clonotype has a count of ten or more. The rearrangement joins TRBV3-1 to TRBJ1-5, with TRBD1 matching over 8 bases. Germline values: CDR1 LGHDT, CDR2 YNNKEL (reference sequence). Trimming removed 1 base from V and 6 bases from J; junction bases left unmatched: 2. This CDR3 comprises 14 residues. CDR3 residues: CASSQAGGGQPQHF. CDR3 nucleotides: TGTGCCAGCAGCCAAGCAGGGGGCGGTCAGCCCCAGCATTTT.

This clonotype was detected ten times or more. The chain couples TRBV12-3 or TRBV12-4 to TRBJ2-5; 8 nucleotides match TRBD1. With V trimmed by 6 bases and J by 7 bases, 7 bases remained unmatched. The CDR3 covers 13 residues. The CDR3, as DNA: TGTGCCAGCAGCGGGACAGGTTCGGGGACCCAGTACTTC. This codes for CASSGTGSGTQYF.

This clonotype was counted many times. The V gene is TRBV3-1, the J gene TRBJ2-1; TRBD2 might be the D (5 bases). The germline V gene has CDR1 LGHDT and CDR2 YNNKEL (reference sequence). This CDR3 comprises 18 residues. V lost 1 base and J lost 4, with 20 bases in between. The CDR3 DNA is TGTGCCAGCAGCCAAGCCGTACAAGCCGGGATGGGGTACAATGAGCAGTTCTTC. Translating gives CASSQAVQAGMGYNEQFF.

This clonotype was picked up many times. The chain is built from TRBV7-9 and TRBJ2-5, with D tentatively TRBD1 (5 bases). This CDR3 has 14 amino acids. V was shortened by 0 bases and J by 5 bases, with 10 bases between the two germline ends. Germline loops: CDR1 SEHNR, CDR2 FQNEAQ (reference sequence). Here the CDR3 reads CASSLAPPGETQYF. The CDR3 nucleotides read TGTGCCAGCAGCTTAGCGCCACCAGGGGAGACCCAGTACTTC.